Following are 9 T cell receptor beta chains from one sample sequenced in a study of shared clonotypes between healthy human individuals (TCRdb year 2020). Libraries were built with the immunoSEQ multiplex PCR assay. As stored in TCRdb, this immuneACCESS dataset retains in-frame rearrangements with V and J assigned. A fraction of the clones does not appear; measured against another copy, unresolved V genes explain less than half of the discrepancy, and the remainder lacks a known reason. Present in this sample are over a million clones, just under 99% of which were seen just once. The top ten constitute around 0.33% of the sample. The specimen sequenced was naive CD4+ T cells sorted from blood. Reading the label with the study, this specimen's cell subset or site is: CD45RA+ positively selected. The receptors derive from a young man in good health.

This chain joins TRBV6-5 and TRBJ2-2; 12 nucleotides match TRBD1. Per the germline V gene, CDR1 is MNHEY and CDR2 is SVGAGI. V shed 5 bases, J shed 4 bases, and the junction held 2 bases outside the gene matches. This CDR3 has 15 amino acids. The CDR3 spells CASSTGQGATGELFF. The DNA of the CDR3 is TGTGCCAGCAGTACGGGACAGGGGGCCACCGGGGAGCTGTTTTTT.

The chain is built from TRBV18 and TRBJ2-7; 10 nucleotides match TRBD2. The J segment lost 4 bases and the V segment lost 5 bases, leaving 8 bases of the junction unmatched. From germline, CDR1 is KGHSH and CDR2 LQKENI. There are 15 residues in the CDR3. The CDR3 DNA follows: TGTGCCAGCTCAGCAGGACTAGCGGAGATATACGAGCAGTACTTC. Its translation is CASSAGLAEIYEQYF.

The table lists this clone with a count of one. The gene calls are TRBV9 and TRBJ1-4; possibly TRBD1 for D (5 bases). Trimming took 4 bases from V and 0 from J, leaving 10 bases between them. Germline V gives CDR1 SGDLS, CDR2 YYNGEE. The CDR3 runs to 15 residues. CDR3: CASSPGRATNEKLFF. The CDR3 coding sequence is TGTGCCAGCAGCCCAGGGCGGGCAACTAATGAAAAACTGTTTTTT.

The V and J genes are TRBV4-1 and TRBJ2-7; 11 nucleotides match TRBD2. This CDR3 contains 15 residues. Per the germline V gene, CDR1 is MGHRA and CDR2 is YSYEKL. V shed 1 base and J 4 bases; nucleotides not matched to a gene: 3. The CDR3 protein is CASSQVLAGVYEQYF. The CDR3 DNA follows: TGCGCCAGCAGCCAAGTACTAGCGGGAGTATACGAGCAGTACTTC.

The chain combines TRBV10-2 with TRBJ2-3, with TRBD2 matching over 7 bases. Germline V gene data show CDR1 as WSHSY and CDR2 as SAAADI. V was pared by 3 bases and J by 2 bases, with 8 bases of the junction left unmatched. This CDR3 is built from 16 residues. CDR3 in amino acids: CASSEYGGGYTDTQYF. CDR3 nucleotide sequence: TGCGCCAGCAGTGAATATGGGGGAGGGTACACAGATACGCAGTATTTT.

The rearrangement joins TRBV10-1 to TRBJ2-3, with D hard to call. The V gene lost 0 bases and the J gene lost 1 base, with 8 bases spanning the gap. Per the germline V gene, CDR1 is WNHNN and CDR2 is SYGVQD (reference sequence). The CDR3 runs 15 residues. CDR3 in amino acids: CASSESRQGTDTQYF. The CDR3, as DNA: TGCGCCAGCAGTGAGTCCCGGCAGGGCACAGATACGCAGTATTTT.

V gene TRBV9 combines with J gene TRBJ2-2; no definite D call. The length of the CDR3 is 15 residues. V lost 6 bases and J lost 2, with 14 bases in between. Per the germline V gene, CDR1 is SGDLS and CDR2 is YYNGEE. The CDR3: CASKQSNLNTGELFF. For the CDR3, the DNA is TGTGCCAGCAAACAATCAAACCTCAACACCGGGGAGCTGTTTTTT. Using reference TRBV9 and TRBJ2-2 for the parts outside the CDR3, the full variable domain is DSGVTQTPKHLITATGQRVTLRCSPRSGDLSVYWYQQSLDQGLQFLIQYYNGEERAKGNILERFSAQQFPDLHSELNLSSLELGDSALYFCASKQSNLNTGELFFGEGSRLTVL.

The table lists this clone with many counts. This chain uses TRBV5-1 with TRBJ2-3; D call uncertain. The V and J ends lost 1 base and 1 base respectively, with 7 bases between them. The CDR3 is 14 residues long. The V gene's germline CDR1 is SGHRS and CDR2 YFSETQ. The CDR3 spells CASSLFAGTDTQYF. The DNA for the CDR3 is TGCGCCAGCAGCTTGTTTGCGGGCACAGATACGCAGTATTTT.

The chain uses TRBV7-9 and TRBJ2-3, with D unresolved. The V gene lost 1 base and the J gene lost 2 bases, with 10 bases spanning the gap. Germline-derived CDR1 and CDR2 are SEHNR and FQNEAQ (reference sequence). CDR3 length: 15 residues. This CDR3 is CASSLGRTYTDTQYF. The CDR3 DNA sequence: TGTGCCAGCAGCTTAGGCAGAACATACACAGATACGCAGTATTTT.